The T cell receptor beta chain under discussion was sequenced for a study of cytomegalovirus exposure and HLA in healthy donors. The CDR3 contains 15 residues. Germline lookup yields CDR1 MDHEN and CDR2 SYDVKM. V was pared by 3 bases and J by 2 bases, with 13 bases between. Primers: 60 Vbeta forward and 13 Jbeta reverse. The protocol was immunoSEQ multiplex PCR, while the TCRdb copy is restricted to in-frame clones and leaves out a portion. The sample holds about 190,000 clones, around 80% seen once. This rearrangement joins TRBV28 to TRBJ1-1, with D hard to call. The receptor was isolated from a man between 40 and 49 years old in good health and CMV-seropositive. Input material: PBMCs. The CDR3, as DNA: TGTGCCAGCAGTTTCGGAGTTGGAGGCAACACTGAAGCTTTCTTT. The encoded protein is CASSFGVGGNTEAFF. The full variable domain, completed using reference TRBV28 and TRBJ1-1, is DVKVTQSSRYLVKRTGEKVFLECVQDMDHENMFWYRQDPGLGLRLIYFSYDVKMKEKGDIPEGYSVSREKKERFSLILESASTNQTSMYLCASSFGVGGNTEAFFGQGTRLTVV.